This T cell receptor (beta chain) was identified in a study of vaccination effects on CD4 cells after COVID-19. Looking at the study overall: With the ViraFEST assay, the study expanded antigen-specific CD4+ T cells using viral peptide pools, then sequenced them. Samples that were drawn after vaccination came a median of 72 days after the second dose.

Trimming cost V 3 bases and J 0 bases, with 6 bases left between them. This CDR3 is built from 13 residues. The germline V gene has CDR1 SGHRS and CDR2 YFSETQ. Concerning this clone itself: As yet, its antigen is unknown.

General observations from the study: Clones that were induced by infection or by vaccine showed marked contraction late after vaccination. In vaccinees who were healthy, merely 1 out of 255 vaccine-induced clones cross-reacted with common cold coronaviruses.

The assay was immunoSEQ multiplex PCR, and TCRdb's table has in-frame clones only and misses some. The data show fewer than 85,000 clones, around 74% seen once. It was after 10 days of culture that CD4+ T cells were isolated. Participants were vaccinated with two doses of either the BNT162b2 or mRNA-1273 vaccine. This chain uses TRBV5-1 with TRBJ2-5; no reliable D call. The specimen comprised CD4+ T cells from PBMCs cultured without peptide, sampled after COVID-19 vaccination. The TCR sequence derives from a human donor who received a COVID-19 vaccine. The CDR3 DNA follows: TGCGCCAGCAGCTGGGCCCACCAAGAGACCCAGTACTTC. This translates into CASSWAHQETQYF.